This TCR beta chain derives from a study of T cells after yellow fever vaccination. Study-level information: Low-cell-number fractions were prepared with SMART-Seq v4 Ultra Low Input.

The 5'RACE template-switching step produced TCR cDNA and added a universal primer site and UMIs. TCRdb re-derived calls from the 5' RACE reads in MiXCR, one entry per CDR3 protein. The sample contains over 100,000 distinct CDR3 sequences, 8% to 9.5% of which appear only once. Note on this clonotype: What it binds is unknown.

Broader study findings: Abundant contaminating clonotypes from the bulk population could appear in FACS-sorted repertoires.

Sequenced here: CD8+ T cells sorted from PBMCs, sampled 45 days after the yellow fever booster vaccination. The receptor's source is a man aged 25 to 40 who received the YFV17D yellow fever vaccine.

CDR3 sequence: CASSLGQGVSEAFF. Here the CDR3 DNA reads TGTGCCAGCAGCCTGGGACAGGGAGTCAGTGAAGCTTTCTTT. The chain links TRBV7-9 to TRBJ1-1, with 9 nucleotides matching TRBD1. Germline V gene data show CDR1 as SEHNR and CDR2 as FQNEAQ (reference sequence). The CDR3 is 14 residues long. Losses at the gene ends were 5 bases for V and 7 bases for J; bases not matched to a gene: 8.